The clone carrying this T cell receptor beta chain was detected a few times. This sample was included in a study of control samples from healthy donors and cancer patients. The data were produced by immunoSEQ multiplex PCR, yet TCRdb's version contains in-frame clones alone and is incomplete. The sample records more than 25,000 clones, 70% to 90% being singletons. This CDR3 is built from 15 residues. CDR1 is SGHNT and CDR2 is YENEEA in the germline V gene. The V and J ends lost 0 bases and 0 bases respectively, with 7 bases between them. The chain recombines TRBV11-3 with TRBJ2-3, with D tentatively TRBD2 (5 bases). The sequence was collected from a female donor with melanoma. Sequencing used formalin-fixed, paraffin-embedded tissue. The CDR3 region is CASSLDWTSTDTQYF. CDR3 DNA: TGTGCCAGCAGCTTAGATTGGACTAGCACAGATACGCAGTATTTT.